These 28 T cell receptor beta chains originate from one sample sequenced in a study of CD8 T cells in ankylosing spondylitis. TCRdb passed the 5' RACE reads through MiXCR, listing each CDR3 protein once. Among fewer than 150,000 distinct CDR3 sequences listed, about 6.7% were seen once. The sequencing input was blood, either unsorted or a sorted T cell fraction (not recorded which). Receptors originate from a female donor with ankylosing spondylitis or in good health (not recorded which).

This clonotype was seen many times. The rearrangement joins TRBV28 to TRBJ2-3; D perhaps matches TRBD2 (5 bases). Deletions cut 3 bases from V and 13 bases from J, with 14 bases between. The V gene's germline CDR1 is MDHEN and CDR2 SYDVKM. This CDR3 is built from 12 residues. The CDR3 here is CASSFIREAEYF. CDR3 bases: TGTGCCAGCAGTTTTATCCGGGAAGCAGAGTATTTT. Looking up the rest from reference TRBV28 and TRBJ2-3 gives the full variable domain: DVKVTQSSRYLVKRTGEKVFLECVQDMDHENMFWYRQDPGLGLRLIYFSYDVKMKEKGDIPEGYSVSREKKERFSLILESASTNQTSMYLCASSFIREAEYFGPGTRLTVL.

The sample holds many counts of this clonotype. J is TRBJ2-1 and V is TRBV28; 11 bases line up with TRBD2. CDR1 and CDR2 from the germline V gene are MDHEN and SYDVKM. The CDR3 is made up of 16 amino acids. Trimming took 5 bases from V and 6 from J; bases not matched to a gene: 9. The CDR3 protein is CASSAQLAGGFNEQFF. In nucleotides, the CDR3 is TGTGCCAGCAGTGCCCAGCTAGCGGGGGGTTTCAATGAGCAGTTCTTC. Variable domain in full (rest from reference TRBV28 and TRBJ2-1): DVKVTQSSRYLVKRTGEKVFLECVQDMDHENMFWYRQDPGLGLRLIYFSYDVKMKEKGDIPEGYSVSREKKERFSLILESASTNQTSMYLCASSAQLAGGFNEQFFGPGTRLTVL.

This clonotype has at least ten counts. This rearrangement joins TRBV7-8 to TRBJ2-3; 10 nucleotides agree with TRBD1. V trimming: 8 bases; J trimming: 8 bases; junction bases outside the gene matches: 10. Germline V CDR1 and CDR2: SGHVS, FQNEAQ. The CDR3 runs to 14 residues. CDR3 region: CASGTGARIGTQYF. CDR3 bases: TGTGCCAGCGGGACAGGGGCGCGCATTGGTACGCAGTATTTT.

The sample holds many counts of this clonotype. This chain joins TRBV7-6 and TRBJ1-1; 7 nucleotides agree with TRBD1. Germline trimming cut 4 bases from V and 4 bases from J; bases unmatched to any gene: 9. Germline CDR1 reads SGHVS; CDR2 reads FNYEAQ. The CDR3 length is 15 residues. CDR3 in amino acids: CASSSMDRRGTEAFF. The DNA for the CDR3 is TGTGCCAGCAGCTCTATGGACAGGCGCGGCACTGAAGCTTTCTTT.

This clonotype was recorded many times. The V gene is TRBV6-1, the J gene TRBJ1-5; 7 nucleotides align to TRBD1. The germline V gene encodes CDR1 MNHNS and CDR2 SASEGT. V shed 5 bases and J 3 bases; nucleotides not matched to a gene: 7. The CDR3 has 15 amino acids. The CDR3 DNA reads as TGTGCCAGCAGTCGGGACAGAGCTAACAATCAGCCCCAGCATTTT. This translates into CASSRDRANNQPQHF.

This clonotype showed up many times. The chain couples TRBV2 to TRBJ1-2; D not resolved. Germline values: CDR1 SNHLY, CDR2 FYNNEI. The CDR3 runs 14 residues. Trimming took 5 bases from V and 3 from J, leaving 13 bases between them. The CDR3 nucleotides read TGTGCCAGCAGTAAATGGCGGGCAGACTATGGCTACACCTTC. It codes for CASSKWRADYGYTF.

This clonotype was recorded many times. The chain links TRBV4-2 to TRBJ2-2; D perhaps matches TRBD1 (5 bases). The germline V gene has CDR1 LGHNA and CDR2 YNFKEQ. V was pared by 3 bases and J by 0 bases, with 11 bases between. This CDR3 comprises 16 residues. CDR3 sequence reads: CASSQQGYPNTGELFF. CDR3 bases: TGTGCCAGCAGCCAGCAGGGATACCCGAACACCGGGGAGCTGTTTTTT.

This clonotype was seen at least ten times. This chain connects TRBV5-5 to TRBJ2-1; weak D call: TRBD1 (6 bases). CDR1 is SGHKS and CDR2 is YYEKEE in the germline V gene (reference sequence). The CDR3 totals 16 residues. V was pared by 5 bases and J by 0 bases, with 15 bases between. The CDR3 protein is CASRFRTESSYNEQFF. The CDR3 nucleotides read TGTGCCAGCAGGTTTCGGACAGAAAGCTCCTACAATGAGCAGTTCTTC.

This clonotype appeared a few times. The chain couples TRBV6-1 to TRBJ1-1; D might be TRBD1 (5 bases). This CDR3 comprises 14 residues. Germline assignment: CDR1 MNHNS and CDR2 SASEGT. The V end lost 7 bases, the J end lost 0 bases, and 12 bases lay between the germline ends. The CDR3 DNA reads TGTGCCAGCATCGGGGCGGTTATGAACACTGAAGCTTTCTTT. Translation: CASIGAVMNTEAFF.

The table lists this clonotype with many counts. This sequence joins TRBV5-1 and TRBJ1-1, with D maybe TRBD1 (5 bases). Trimming pared 1 base from V and 1 base from J, leaving 14 bases between. CDR1 is SGHRS, CDR2 YFSETQ, per germline. The CDR3 covers 16 residues. This CDR3 is CASSLTQGGPNTEAFF. CDR3 coding DNA: TGCGCCAGCAGCTTGACGCAGGGTGGACCGAACACTGAAGCTTTCTTT.

This clonotype was detected many times. The gene calls are TRBV6-5 and TRBJ1-1; unclear D gene. Germline loops: CDR1 MNHEY, CDR2 SVGAGI. The V end was cut by 4 bases, the J end by 2 bases, with 8 bases between. The CDR3 runs to 13 residues. The CDR3 region is CASSWSRNTEAFF. As DNA, the CDR3 is TGTGCCAGCAGTTGGAGTAGAAACACTGAAGCTTTCTTT.

The table lists this clonotype with a few counts. This chain links TRBV5-6 with TRBJ2-3, with D maybe TRBD2 (5 bases). Deletions cut 3 bases from V and 5 bases from J, with 16 bases between. Germline loops: CDR1 SGHDT, CDR2 YYEEEE. This CDR3 comprises 15 residues. The CDR3 DNA sequence: TGTGCCAGCAGCTCGAGCCAGGTTGGAGGAGATACGCAGTATTTT. Translation: CASSSSQVGGDTQYF.

This clonotype was seen ten or more times. The chain recombines TRBV29-1 with TRBJ2-7, with 13 bases identical to TRBD2. The CDR3 has 13 residues. Germline values: CDR1 SQVTM, CDR2 ANQGSEA. V shed 5 bases, J shed 6 bases, and the junction held 4 bases outside the gene matches. The CDR3 is CSVTSGGAAEQYF. The CDR3 coding sequence is TGCAGCGTTACTAGCGGGGGGGCCGCCGAGCAGTACTTC.

This clonotype was recorded many times. The chain has TRBV27 and TRBJ2-7; 10 bases align to TRBD2. J gave up 6 bases and V 2 bases, and 7 bases lay outside the gene matches. The CDR3 totals 15 residues. CDR1 and CDR2 (germline): MNHEY, SMNVEV (reference sequence). CDR3 sequence (DNA): TGTGCCAGCAGTTTAATGGTAGCGGGGGGATCCGAGCAGTACTTC. This encodes CASSLMVAGGSEQYF.

This clonotype showed up many times. V gene TRBV6-1 combines with J gene TRBJ2-7; D ambiguous. This CDR3 has 15 amino acids. Trimming shortened V by 5 bases and J by 2 bases, and 16 bases separated the two germline ends. Germline V gene sequence: CDR1 MNHNS, CDR2 SASEGT. The chain's CDR3 is CASSRLDHKAYEQYF. The DNA for the CDR3 is TGTGCCAGCAGTCGACTGGATCATAAGGCCTACGAGCAGTACTTC.

This clonotype was detected many times. The chain recombines TRBV4-1 with TRBJ1-1, with a tentative D call TRBD1 (6 bases). CDR3 length: 14 residues. V lost 5 bases and J 8 bases, leaving 18 bases between the germline ends. Germline V gene lookup returns CDR1 MGHRA and CDR2 YSYEKL. The CDR3 DNA sequence: TGCGCCAGCAGCTTAGGGGGGGGGGCGGAAGAAGCTTTCTTT. Translated: CASSLGGGAEEAFF.

This clonotype has a count of ten or more. This rearrangement joins TRBV28 to TRBJ1-2, with 8 positions matching TRBD1. The V gene end was trimmed by 3 bases and the J gene end by 6 bases; junction bases not matched to a gene: 9. The CDR3 is made up of 15 amino acids. The V gene's germline CDR1 is MDHEN and CDR2 SYDVKM. The CDR3 DNA is TGTGCCAGCAGTTTCTCAACAGGGGGAATGAATGGCTACACCTTC. Its translation is CASSFSTGGMNGYTF.

Only a few counts were recorded for this clonotype. The J gene is TRBJ1-2, the V gene TRBV5-6; TRBD1 might be the D (6 bases). The germline gives CDR1 SGHDT, CDR2 YYEEEE. The CDR3 is 14 residues long. V lost 0 bases and J 4 bases, leaving 10 bases between the germline ends. The CDR3 spells CASSLDGGGYGYTF. Here the CDR3 DNA reads TGTGCCAGCAGCTTGGACGGGGGCGGCTATGGCTACACCTTC.

The genes are TRBV4-1 and TRBJ1-2, with a possible D match to TRBD1 (5 bases). Trimming took off 1 base at V and 8 bases at J, with 14 bases between the two ends. Germline values: CDR1 MGHRA, CDR2 YSYEKL. This CDR3 region has 14 residues. CDR3 amino acids: CASSQVQAGYGYTF. CDR3 sequence (DNA): TGCGCCAGCAGCCAAGTACAAGCAGGGTACGGCTACACCTTC.

At least ten counts were recorded for this clonotype. V is TRBV6-1 and J is TRBJ1-4; 8 bases line up with TRBD1. From germline, CDR1 is MNHNS and CDR2 SASEGT. The junction had 5 bases not matched to a gene; V was cut back by 5 bases and J by 3 bases. The CDR3 sequence is 15 residues long. Here the CDR3 reads CASSPRGRPNEKLFF. As DNA, the CDR3 is TGTGCCAGCAGTCCCAGGGGGCGACCTAATGAAAAACTGTTTTTT.

This clonotype came up a few times. This chain links TRBV5-5 with TRBJ1-2, with a tentative D call TRBD1 (5 bases). Germline lookup yields CDR1 SGHKS and CDR2 YYEKEE (reference sequence). V was cut by 0 bases and J by 8 bases, with 14 bases left in between. This CDR3 spans 14 amino acids. The CDR3 coding sequence is TGTGCCAGCAGCTTGGCCCAGGGCCTGGGAGGCTACACCTTC. Protein product: CASSLAQGLGGYTF.

Ten or more counts support this clonotype. The J gene is TRBJ2-7, the V gene TRBV10-3; no clear D gene. This CDR3 contains 11 residues. From germline, CDR1 is ENHRY and CDR2 SYGVKD. V was trimmed by 3 bases and J by 3 bases, leaving 3 bases between them. The CDR3 DNA sequence: TGTGCCATCAGTGACAGCTACGAGCAGTACTTC. This sequence encodes CAISDSYEQYF.

This rearrangement joins TRBV2 to TRBJ1-1; no firm D call. Trimming left V 0 bases short and J 7 bases short, with 15 bases between. Germline CDR1 reads SNHLY; CDR2 reads FYNNEI. The CDR3 spans 15 residues. Written as DNA, the CDR3 is TGTGCCAGCAGTGAAGCTTGGCCCGCTGGAGGTGAAGCTTTCTTT. This codes for CASSEAWPAGGEAFF.

This clonotype was seen many times. The chain recombines TRBV6-5 with TRBJ2-2; D is perhaps TRBD2 (5 bases). Germline CDR1 MNHEY, CDR2 SVGAGI. Trimming pared 2 bases from V and 5 bases from J, leaving 12 bases between. The CDR3 is 15 amino acids. CDR3 sequence (DNA): TGTGCCAGCAGTTACGGGGTTGGGAGAACCGGGGAGCTGTTTTTT. Translating gives CASSYGVGRTGELFF.

This chain connects TRBV5-6 to TRBJ1-3, with 10 bases that match TRBD1. This CDR3 spans 16 amino acids. The germline V gene has CDR1 SGHDT and CDR2 YYEEEE. V shed 4 bases, J shed 0 bases, and the junction held 4 bases outside the gene matches. The CDR3: CASSPRTGGSGNTIYF. The CDR3, as DNA: TGTGCCAGCAGCCCGAGGACAGGGGGCTCTGGAAACACCATATATTTT.

This clonotype was observed at least ten times. The V call is TRBV20-1, the J call TRBJ1-1; D uncertain. There are 12 residues in the CDR3. Germline loops: CDR1 DFQATT, CDR2 SNEGSKA (reference sequence). V was clipped by 5 bases and J by 7 bases, with 14 bases between them. The CDR3: CSASTDSGEAFF. DNA for the CDR3: TGCAGTGCTTCGACGGATAGTGGTGAAGCTTTCTTT.

With regard to this clonotype: The junction does not match germline at one end; this may be a read error. The gene calls are TRBV7-7 and TRBJ2-1, with TRBD2 identical over 10 bases. Germline values: CDR1 SSHAT, CDR2 FNYEAQ (reference sequence). The length of the CDR3 is 16 residues. CDR3 sequence reads: CASSLKRGGGYNEQFF. CDR3 bases: TGTGCTAGCAGCCTCAAGCGGGGGGGCGGATACAATGAGCAGTTCTTC. Using reference TRBV7-7 and TRBJ2-1 for the parts outside the CDR3, the full variable domain is GAGVSQSPRYKVTKRGQDVTLRCDPISSHATLYWYQQALGQGPEFLTYFNYEAQPDKSGLPSDRFSAERPEGSISTLTIQRTEQRDSAMYRCASSLKRGGGYNEQFFGPGTRLTVL.

This clonotype was recorded at least ten times. The chain joins TRBV3-1 to TRBJ1-5, with D uncertain. Germline-derived CDR1 and CDR2 are LGHDT and YNNKEL (reference sequence). V was shortened by 4 bases and J by 1 base, with 11 bases between the two germline ends. The length of the CDR3 is 15 residues. The CDR3 nucleotides are TGTGCCAGCAGCCCCTTTGGCCCGAGCAATCAGCCCCAGCATTTT. This encodes CASSPFGPSNQPQHF.